One and the same sample provided the 16 T cell receptor beta chains below, sequenced in a study of blood T cell repertoires in COVID-19. Here immunoSEQ multiplex PCR was the method, and the copy in TCRdb shows in-frame clones only, minus some. The data contain 100,000 to 150,000 clones, 60% to 80% of them singletons. Source material: peripheral blood. The origin of the receptors is a man in his 60s with acute or convalescent COVID-19.

The genes are TRBV3-1 (or the pseudogene TRBV3-2) and TRBJ2-3, with a possible D match to TRBD2 (5 bases). Between the trimmed V and J ends, which lost 4 bases and 4 bases, there was a span of 15 bases. CDR3 length equals 15 residues. Per the germline V gene, CDR1 is LGHDT and CDR2 is YNNKEL (reference sequence). The CDR3: CASSPLFGVADTQYF. CDR3 DNA sequence: TGTGCCAGCAGCCCACTCTTCGGGGTTGCAGATACGCAGTATTTT.

V usage is TRBV9 and J usage is TRBJ2-2, with TRBD1 matching 7 bases. From germline, CDR1 is SGDLS and CDR2 YYNGEE. Germline trimming cut 9 bases from V and 2 bases from J; bases unmatched to any gene: 13. This CDR3 spans 16 amino acids. The chain's CDR3 is CATIKRTGLNTGELFF. Written as DNA, the CDR3 is TGTGCCACTATAAAGAGGACAGGCTTAAACACCGGGGAGCTGTTTTTT.

This clone was detected only a few times. This chain uses TRBV2 with TRBJ1-5; D is uncertain. The V end was cut by 2 bases, the J end by 1 base, with 9 bases between. Germline V CDR1 and CDR2: SNHLY, FYNNEI. There are 15 residues in the CDR3. CDR3 amino acids: CASSETGWSNQPQHF. DNA for the CDR3: TGTGCCAGCAGTGAAACGGGATGGAGCAATCAGCCCCAGCATTTT.

V is TRBV27 and J is TRBJ2-3; 8 positions match TRBD2. Losses at the gene ends were 1 base for V and 5 bases for J; bases not matched to a gene: 8. Germline V gene sequence: CDR1 MNHEY, CDR2 SMNVEV (reference sequence). The CDR3 is 16 amino acids. Written as DNA, the CDR3 is TGTGCCAGCAGTTTATTCTCGGGGGGGGGTGGAGATACGCAGTATTTT. Amino acids: CASSLFSGGGGDTQYF.

The V call is TRBV19, the J call TRBJ1-2; 11 bases are a match to TRBD1. From germline, CDR1 is LNHDA and CDR2 SQIVND (reference sequence). Trimming removed 4 bases from V and 13 bases from J; junction bases left unmatched: 5. The CDR3 spans 12 residues. The CDR3 bases are TGTGCCAGTAGTAGAACGGACAGGGGGCTCACCTTC. Protein product: CASSRTDRGLTF.

V gene TRBV9 combines with J gene TRBJ1-1; no definite D call. Trimming removed 0 bases at V and 11 bases at J, with 14 bases between. The CDR3 runs 13 residues. Germline V gene data show CDR1 as SGDLS and CDR2 as YYNGEE. This CDR3 is CASSVATGSEAFF. CDR3 sequence (DNA): TGTGCCAGCAGCGTAGCGACGGGATCGGAGGCTTTCTTT.

The chain has TRBV3-1 (or the pseudogene TRBV3-2) and TRBJ2-1; 7 bases map to TRBD2. Germline V gene data show CDR1 as LGHDT and CDR2 as YNNKEL (reference sequence). Trimming cost V 0 bases and J 0 bases; bases outside gene matches: 8. This CDR3 contains 18 residues. The DNA of the CDR3 is TGTGCCAGCAGCCAAGAAGGGGCTAGCGGTAACTCCTACAATGAGCAGTTCTTC. Its protein is CASSQEGASGNSYNEQFF.

This chain links TRBV5-6 with TRBJ2-2; TRBD1 matches 7 bases. The trim removed 5 bases at V and 2 bases at J, leaving 3 bases unmatched. This CDR3 has 14 amino acids. Germline V gene lookup returns CDR1 SGHDT and CDR2 YYEEEE. CDR3 region: CASRRTGNTGELFF. Here the CDR3 DNA reads TGTGCCAGCAGGAGGACAGGTAACACCGGGGAGCTGTTTTTT.

The chain links TRBV3-1 (or the pseudogene TRBV3-2) to TRBJ1-1; TRBD1 is a possible D gene (6 bases). CDR1 is LGHDT and CDR2 is YNNKEL in the germline V gene (reference sequence). V was pared by 4 bases and J by 0 bases, with 9 bases between. The CDR3 length is 14 residues. The CDR3 sequence: CASSPQGMNTEAFF. In nucleotides, the CDR3 is TGTGCCAGCAGCCCTCAGGGGATGAACACTGAAGCTTTCTTT.

V and J are TRBV5-5 and TRBJ2-3; 10 bases are shared with TRBD2. Germline lookup yields CDR1 SGHKS and CDR2 YYEKEE (reference sequence). CDR3 length: 14 amino acids. V shed 9 bases and J 4 bases; nucleotides not matched to a gene: 8. The CDR3 nucleotides read TGTGCCACCTCTAGCGGGGGATCCCCAGATACGCAGTATTTT. It is translated as CATSSGGSPDTQYF. Full variable domain (outside the CDR3, taken from reference TRBV5-5 and TRBJ2-3): DAGVTQSPTHLIKTRGQQVTLRCSPISGHKSVSWYQQVLGQGPQFIFQYYEKEERGRGNFPDRFSARQFPNYSSELNVNALLLGDSALYLCATSSGGSPDTQYFGPGTRLTVL.

The chain has TRBV3-1 (or the pseudogene TRBV3-2) and TRBJ1-2; D gene unclear. V dropped 1 base and J dropped 6 bases, with 6 bases sitting between them. This CDR3 region has 12 residues. Germline lookup yields CDR1 LGHDT and CDR2 YNNKEL (reference sequence). For the CDR3, the DNA is TGTGCCAGCAGCCAAGTACTGAATGGCTACACCTTC. It translates to CASSQVLNGYTF.

A few counts support this clone. Here the CDR3 reads CASRTGTGGIYEQYF. Here the CDR3 DNA reads TGTGCCAGTAGAACCGGGACAGGGGGTATCTACGAGCAGTACTTC. The gene calls are TRBV19 and TRBJ2-7, with 11 nucleotides matching TRBD1. Germline-derived CDR1 and CDR2 are LNHDA and SQIVND (reference sequence). Trimming cost V 6 bases and J 3 bases; bases outside gene matches: 7. The length of the CDR3 is 15 residues.

The rearrangement joins TRBV29-1 to TRBJ2-5; 8 bases match TRBD2. The CDR3 extends over 14 amino acids. J lost 7 bases, V lost 2 bases, and 9 bases had no gene match. Germline V CDR1 and CDR2: SQVTM, ANQGSEA. The CDR3 DNA reads as TGCAGCGTTGAATGGTCGGGAGGGGGAGGGACCCAGTACTTC. Its translation: CSVEWSGGGGTQYF.

In this sample, this clone turned up a few times. The chain joins TRBV15 to TRBJ1-1; D unclear. Trimming left V 8 bases short and J 5 bases short, with 15 bases between. Germline V gene lookup returns CDR1 LNHNV and CDR2 YYDKDF (reference sequence). This CDR3 spans 13 amino acids. The CDR3 spells CATASLGRTEAFF. CDR3 DNA: TGTGCCACCGCGAGTCTCGGGAGGACTGAAGCTTTCTTT. The full variable domain, completed using reference TRBV15 and TRBJ1-1, is DAMVIQNPRYQVTQFGKPVTLSCSQTLNHNVMYWYQQKSSQAPKLLFHYYDKDFNNEADTPDNFQSRRPNTSFCFLDIRSPGLGDTAMYLCATASLGRTEAFFGQGTRLTVV.

The rearrangement uses TRBV6-1 and TRBJ1-5; D not resolved. The germline gives CDR1 MNHNS, CDR2 SASEGT. This CDR3 contains 13 residues. V was pared by 5 bases and J by 4 bases, with 9 bases between. CDR3 loop: CASSSEINQPQHF. The CDR3 nucleotides are TGTGCCAGCAGTTCAGAAATTAATCAGCCCCAGCATTTT.

This clone came up once. CDR3 bases: TGTGCCAGCAGTGACGAAAACCCCAGGGGTCGAACTGAAGCTTTCTTT. Amino acids: CASSDENPRGRTEAFF. V gene TRBV2 combines with J gene TRBJ1-1; D is possibly TRBD1 (6 bases). Germline-derived CDR1 and CDR2 are SNHLY and FYNNEI. Between the trimmed V and J ends, which lost 3 bases and 5 bases, there was a span of 19 bases. The CDR3 runs 16 residues.